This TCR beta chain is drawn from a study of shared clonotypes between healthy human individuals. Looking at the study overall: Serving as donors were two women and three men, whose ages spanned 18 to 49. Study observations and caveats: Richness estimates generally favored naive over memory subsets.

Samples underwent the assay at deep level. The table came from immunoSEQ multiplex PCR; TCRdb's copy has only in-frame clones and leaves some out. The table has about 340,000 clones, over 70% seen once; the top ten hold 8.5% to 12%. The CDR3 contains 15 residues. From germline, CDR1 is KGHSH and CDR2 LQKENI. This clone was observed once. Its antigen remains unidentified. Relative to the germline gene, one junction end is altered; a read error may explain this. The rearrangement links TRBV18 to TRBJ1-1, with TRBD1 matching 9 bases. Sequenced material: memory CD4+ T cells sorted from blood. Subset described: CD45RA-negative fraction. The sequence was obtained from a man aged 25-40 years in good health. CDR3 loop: CASSPQGAPNTEAFF. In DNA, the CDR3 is TGTGCCAGCTCCCCACAGGGGGCGCCGAACACTGAAGCTTTCTTT.